This paragraph reports one TCR beta chain. No antigen is known for it. This sample was taken from a study of T cells in Graves' hyperthyroidism and ophthalmopathy. Germline lookup yields CDR1 DFQATT and CDR2 SNEGSKA (reference sequence). CDR3 length: 13 residues. Trimming left V 5 bases short and J 0 bases short, with 10 bases between. Regions amplified from RNA transcripts were the TCR beta CDR3 regions. TCR CDR3 regions were first amplified by RT-PCR with HTBI primers. TCRdb re-called the multiplex PCR reads with MiXCR, one entry per CDR3 protein. The repertoire holds hundreds of thousands of distinct CDR3 sequences, with more than 20% as singletons. General study results and limits: Most clonotypes expanded in the thyroid (above 0.001) were also present in blood.

Clinical Activity Scores of at least 3, NOSPECS grades of at least 4 and durations under 3 months characterized ophthalmopathy patients. Those patients with uncontrolled infection, other autoimmune disease, pregnancy or lactation were excluded. The sequenced material came from blood. This clonotype was sampled from a man younger than 40 with Graves' ophthalmopathy. The V gene is TRBV20-1, the J gene TRBJ1-1; perhaps TRBD1 as D (6 bases). The CDR3 bases are TGCAGTGCTTCAGGACAGATGAACACTGAAGCTTTCTTT. Amino acids: CSASGQMNTEAFF.